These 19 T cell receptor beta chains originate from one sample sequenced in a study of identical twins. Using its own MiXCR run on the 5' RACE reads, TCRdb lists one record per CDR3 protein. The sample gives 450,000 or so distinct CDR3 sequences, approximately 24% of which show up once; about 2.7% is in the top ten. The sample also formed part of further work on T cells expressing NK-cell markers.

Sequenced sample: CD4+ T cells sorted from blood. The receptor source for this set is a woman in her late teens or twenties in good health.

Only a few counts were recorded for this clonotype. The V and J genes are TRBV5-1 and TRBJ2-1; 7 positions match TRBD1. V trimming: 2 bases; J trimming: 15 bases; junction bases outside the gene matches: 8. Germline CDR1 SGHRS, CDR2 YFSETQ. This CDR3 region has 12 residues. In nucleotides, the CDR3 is TGCGCCAGCAGCTTAGGGACAGAGAGCTGGTTCTTC. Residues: CASSLGTESWFF. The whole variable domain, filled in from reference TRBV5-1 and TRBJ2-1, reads KAGVTQTPRYLIKTRGQQVTLSCSPISGHRSVSWYQQTPGQGLQFLFEYFSETQRNKGNFPGRFSGRQFSNSRSEMNVSTLELGDSALYLCASSLGTESWFFGPGTRLTVL.

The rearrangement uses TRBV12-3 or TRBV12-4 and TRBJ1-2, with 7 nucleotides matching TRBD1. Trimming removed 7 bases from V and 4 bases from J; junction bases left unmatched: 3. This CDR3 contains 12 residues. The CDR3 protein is CASNRDSYGYTF. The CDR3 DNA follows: TGTGCCAGCAACAGGGACAGCTATGGCTACACCTTC.

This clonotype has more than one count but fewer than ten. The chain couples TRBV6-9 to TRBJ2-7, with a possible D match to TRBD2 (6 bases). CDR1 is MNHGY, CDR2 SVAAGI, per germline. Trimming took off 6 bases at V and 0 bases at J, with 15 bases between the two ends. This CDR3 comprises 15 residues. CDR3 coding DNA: TGTGCCAGCAGCTTAACCCGGGACTTCTCCTACGAGCAGTACTTC. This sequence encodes CASSLTRDFSYEQYF.

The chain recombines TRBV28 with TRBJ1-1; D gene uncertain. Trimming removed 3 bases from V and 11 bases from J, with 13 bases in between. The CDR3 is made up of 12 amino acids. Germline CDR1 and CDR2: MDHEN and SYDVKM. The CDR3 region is CASSLKRVRAFF. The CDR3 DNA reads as TGTGCCAGCAGTTTGAAAAGGGTTAGGGCTTTCTTT.

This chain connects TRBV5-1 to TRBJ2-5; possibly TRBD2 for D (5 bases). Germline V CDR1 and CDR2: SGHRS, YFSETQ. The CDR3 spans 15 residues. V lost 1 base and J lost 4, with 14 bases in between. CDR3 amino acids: CASSLYGSEGETQYF. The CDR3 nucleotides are TGCGCCAGCAGCTTGTACGGGTCCGAGGGAGAGACCCAGTACTTC. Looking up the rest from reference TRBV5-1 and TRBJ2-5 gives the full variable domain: KAGVTQTPRYLIKTRGQQVTLSCSPISGHRSVSWYQQTPGQGLQFLFEYFSETQRNKGNFPGRFSGRQFSNSRSEMNVSTLELGDSALYLCASSLYGSEGETQYFGPGTRLLVL.

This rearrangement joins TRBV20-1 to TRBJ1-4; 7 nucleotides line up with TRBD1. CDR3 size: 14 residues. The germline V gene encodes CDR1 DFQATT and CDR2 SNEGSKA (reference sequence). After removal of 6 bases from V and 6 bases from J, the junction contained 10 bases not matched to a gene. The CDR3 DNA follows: TGCAGTGCCCACTCGGGACAGTCAGATGAAAAACTGTTTTTT. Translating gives CSAHSGQSDEKLFF.

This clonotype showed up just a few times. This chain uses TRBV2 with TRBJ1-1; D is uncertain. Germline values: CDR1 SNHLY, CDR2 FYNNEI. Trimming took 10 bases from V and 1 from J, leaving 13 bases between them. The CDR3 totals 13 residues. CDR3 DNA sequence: TGTGCCACTTCGAGGCAAGCGAACACTGAAGCTTTCTTT. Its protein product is CATSRQANTEAFF.

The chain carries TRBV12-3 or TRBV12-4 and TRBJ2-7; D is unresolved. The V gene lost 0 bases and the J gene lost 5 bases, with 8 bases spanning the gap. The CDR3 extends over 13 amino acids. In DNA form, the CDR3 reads TGTGCCAGCAGTTTAGCGGGTACCCACGAGCAGTACTTC. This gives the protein CASSLAGTHEQYF.

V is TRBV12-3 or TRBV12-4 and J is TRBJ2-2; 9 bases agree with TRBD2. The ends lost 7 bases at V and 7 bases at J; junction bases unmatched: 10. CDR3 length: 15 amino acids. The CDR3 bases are TGTGCCAGCATGCCCGTTCCTAGCGGGGTCGGGGAGCTGTTTTTT. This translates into CASMPVPSGVGELFF.

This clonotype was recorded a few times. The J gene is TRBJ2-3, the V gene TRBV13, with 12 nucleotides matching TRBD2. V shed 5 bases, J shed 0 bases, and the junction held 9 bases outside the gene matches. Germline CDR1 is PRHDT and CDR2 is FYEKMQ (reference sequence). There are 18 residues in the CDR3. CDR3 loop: CASSPWTSGTNSTDTQYF. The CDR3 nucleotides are TGTGCCAGCAGCCCCTGGACTAGCGGGACGAACAGCACAGATACGCAGTATTTT.

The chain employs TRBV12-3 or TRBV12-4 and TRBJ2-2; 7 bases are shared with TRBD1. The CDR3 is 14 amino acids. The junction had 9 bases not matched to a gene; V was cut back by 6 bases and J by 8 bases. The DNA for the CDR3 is TGTGCCAGCAGCCCCGGGACAGTAGTGGGGGAGCTGTTTTTT. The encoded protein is CASSPGTVVGELFF.

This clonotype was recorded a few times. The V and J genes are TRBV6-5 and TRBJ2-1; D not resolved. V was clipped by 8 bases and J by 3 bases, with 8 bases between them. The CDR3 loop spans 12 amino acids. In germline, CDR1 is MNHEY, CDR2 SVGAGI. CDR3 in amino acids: CASFWGYNEQFF. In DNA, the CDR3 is TGTGCCAGCTTCTGGGGCTACAATGAGCAGTTCTTC.

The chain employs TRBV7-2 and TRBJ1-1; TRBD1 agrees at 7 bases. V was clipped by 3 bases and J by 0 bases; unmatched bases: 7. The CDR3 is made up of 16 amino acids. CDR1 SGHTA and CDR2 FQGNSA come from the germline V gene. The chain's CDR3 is CASSFNPGGMNTEAFF. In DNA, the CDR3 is TGTGCCAGCAGCTTCAACCCAGGGGGTATGAACACTGAAGCTTTCTTT.

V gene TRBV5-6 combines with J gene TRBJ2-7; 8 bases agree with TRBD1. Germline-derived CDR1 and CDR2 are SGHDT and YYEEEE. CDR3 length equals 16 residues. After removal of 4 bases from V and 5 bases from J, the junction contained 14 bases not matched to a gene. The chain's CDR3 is CASSTSSGQGLNEQYF. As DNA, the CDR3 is TGTGCCAGCAGCACAAGTTCCGGACAGGGCTTAAACGAGCAGTACTTC.

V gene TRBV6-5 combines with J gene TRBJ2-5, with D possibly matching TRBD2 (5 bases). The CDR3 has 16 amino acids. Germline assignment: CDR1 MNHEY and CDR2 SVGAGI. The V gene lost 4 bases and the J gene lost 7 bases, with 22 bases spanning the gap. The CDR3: CASSSLGVVRKGTQYF. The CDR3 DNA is TGTGCCAGCAGTTCCCTCGGGGTCGTAAGAAAGGGGACCCAGTACTTC.

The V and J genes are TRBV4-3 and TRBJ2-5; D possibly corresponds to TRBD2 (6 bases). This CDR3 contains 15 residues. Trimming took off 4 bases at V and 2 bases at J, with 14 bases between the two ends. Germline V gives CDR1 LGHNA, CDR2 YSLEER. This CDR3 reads CASSPDSGGQETQYF. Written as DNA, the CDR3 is TGCGCCAGCAGCCCCGATAGCGGAGGGCAAGAGACCCAGTACTTC.

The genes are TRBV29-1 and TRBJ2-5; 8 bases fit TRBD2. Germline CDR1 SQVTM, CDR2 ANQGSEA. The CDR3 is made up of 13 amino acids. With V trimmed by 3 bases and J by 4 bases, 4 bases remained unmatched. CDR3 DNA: TGCAGCGTTGACGGGACTAGGAGAGAGACCCAGTACTTC. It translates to CSVDGTRRETQYF.

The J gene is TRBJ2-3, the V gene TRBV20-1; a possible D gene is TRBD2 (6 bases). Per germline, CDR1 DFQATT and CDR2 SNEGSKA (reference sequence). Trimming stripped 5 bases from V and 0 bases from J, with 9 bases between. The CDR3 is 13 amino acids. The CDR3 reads CSAWDSSTDTQYF. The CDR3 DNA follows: TGCAGTGCTTGGGACTCTAGCACAGATACGCAGTATTTT.

CDR3 loop: CASSLYRTGATYNEQFF. The CDR3, as DNA: TGTGCCAGCAGTTTGTATCGGACAGGGGCAACCTACAATGAGCAGTTCTTC. This chain connects TRBV12-3 or TRBV12-4 to TRBJ2-1, with 9 bases aligning to TRBD1. Germline trimming cut 3 bases from V and 2 bases from J; bases unmatched to any gene: 8. The CDR3 covers 17 residues.